This T cell receptor (beta chain) was sequenced in a study of T cell repertoires in cytomegalovirus infection. The wider study: Indications came from public TCR beta signatures; they pointed to CMV infection and to a matching HLA type. Study-wide points: Dominating the ex vivo response were HLA-C-restricted CMV-specific TCR beta clonotypes.

The V gene's germline CDR1 is SGHDN and CDR2 FVKESK. V was trimmed by 2 bases and J by 5 bases, leaving 15 bases between them. CDR3 length equals 15 residues. One entry per CDR3 protein results from TCRdb running MiXCR on the reads. The data contain some 280,000 distinct CDR3 sequences, roughly an eighth of them singletons. As for this clonotype: The antigen remains undetermined.

This chain connects TRBV14 to TRBJ2-5, with D perhaps matching TRBD2 (6 bases). Input material: PBMCs. The sequence derives from a human donor in good health (CMV status not recorded). Some clones in this sample may be carry-over from other donors' samples. The CDR3 DNA sequence: TGTGCCAGCAGCCAAATTAGCGGCCGGACGGAGACCCAGTACTTC. It yields the protein CASSQISGRTETQYF.